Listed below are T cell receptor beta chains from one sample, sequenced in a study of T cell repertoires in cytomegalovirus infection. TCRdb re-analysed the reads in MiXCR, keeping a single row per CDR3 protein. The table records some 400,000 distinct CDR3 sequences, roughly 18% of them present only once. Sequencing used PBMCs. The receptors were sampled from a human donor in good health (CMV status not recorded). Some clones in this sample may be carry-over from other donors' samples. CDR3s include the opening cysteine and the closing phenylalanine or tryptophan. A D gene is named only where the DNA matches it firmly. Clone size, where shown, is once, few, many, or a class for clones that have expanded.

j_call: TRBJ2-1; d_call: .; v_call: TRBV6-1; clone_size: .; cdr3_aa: CASMRNGYSYNEQFF; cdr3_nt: TGTGCCAGCATGAGGAACGGGTACTCCTACAATGAGCAGTTCTTC
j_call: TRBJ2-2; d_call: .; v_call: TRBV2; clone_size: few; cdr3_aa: CASSGMLGTGELFF; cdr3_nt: TGTGCCAGCAGTGGGATGCTCGGCACCGGGGAGCTGTTTTTT
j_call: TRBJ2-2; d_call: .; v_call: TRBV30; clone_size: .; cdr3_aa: CAWDTSSGTATGELFF; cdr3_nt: TGTGCCTGGGATACCAGTAGCGGGACAGCCACCGGGGAGCTGTTTTTT
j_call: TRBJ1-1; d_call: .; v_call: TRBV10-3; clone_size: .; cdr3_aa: CAIMERQDTEAFF; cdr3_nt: TGTGCCATCATGGAAAGACAAGACACTGAAGCTTTCTTT
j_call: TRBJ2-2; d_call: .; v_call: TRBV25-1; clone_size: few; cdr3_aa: CASSPWDYTGELFF; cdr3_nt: TGTGCCAGCAGTCCTTGGGACTACACCGGGGAGCTGTTTTTT
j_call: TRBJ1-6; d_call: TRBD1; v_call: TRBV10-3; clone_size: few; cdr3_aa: CAIRRDRDGSPLHF; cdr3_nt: TGTGCCATCAGGAGAGACAGGGACGGTTCACCCCTCCACTTT
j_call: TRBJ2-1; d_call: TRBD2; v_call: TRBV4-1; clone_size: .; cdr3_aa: CASKSRWLRTGTSGGDEQFF; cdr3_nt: TGCGCCAGCAAGTCCCGCTGGTTGCGGACCGGGACTAGCGGGGGAGACGAGCAGTTCTTC
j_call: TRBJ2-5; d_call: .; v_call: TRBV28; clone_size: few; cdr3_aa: CASSTPAAQYF; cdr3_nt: TGTGCCAGCAGCACGCCTGCGGCCCAGTACTTC
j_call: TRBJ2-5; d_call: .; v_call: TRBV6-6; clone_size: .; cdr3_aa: CASSQRQPQETQYF; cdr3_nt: TGTGCCAGCAGTCAGCGACAGCCTCAAGAGACCCAGTACTTC
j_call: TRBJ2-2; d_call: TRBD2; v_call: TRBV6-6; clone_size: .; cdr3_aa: CASRRGPGLAMTTGELFF; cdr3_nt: TGTGCCAGCAGACGAGGCCCGGGACTAGCGATGACCACCGGGGAGCTGTTTTTT
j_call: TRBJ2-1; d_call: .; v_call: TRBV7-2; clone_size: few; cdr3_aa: CASSLDRQANEQFF; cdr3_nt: TGTGCCAGCAGCTTAGATAGACAGGCCAATGAGCAGTTCTTC
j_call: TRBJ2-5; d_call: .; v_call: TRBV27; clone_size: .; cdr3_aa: CASSHLTDQETQYF; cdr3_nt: TGTGCCAGCAGTCATCTGACAGATCAAGAGACCCAGTACTTC
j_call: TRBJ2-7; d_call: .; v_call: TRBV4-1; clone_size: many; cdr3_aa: CASSQDLTGGTGYYEQYF; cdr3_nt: TGCGCCAGCAGCCAAGATCTCACGGGGGGGACAGGTTACTACGAGCAGTACTTC
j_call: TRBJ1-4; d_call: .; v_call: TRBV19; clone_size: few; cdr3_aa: CASGRQRLFF; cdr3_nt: TGTGCCAGCGGAAGACAGAGACTGTTTTTT
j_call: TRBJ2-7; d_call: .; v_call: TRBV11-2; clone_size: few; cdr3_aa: CASRLDSLYEQYF; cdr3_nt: TGTGCCAGCAGGCTAGACAGCCTGTACGAGCAGTACTTC
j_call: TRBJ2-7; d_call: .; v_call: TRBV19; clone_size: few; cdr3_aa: CASSIVRTASSYEQYF; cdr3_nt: TGTGCCAGTAGTATTGTTAGGACGGCAAGCTCCTACGAGCAGTACTTC
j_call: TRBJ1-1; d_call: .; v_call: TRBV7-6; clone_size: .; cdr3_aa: CASSPPTTEAFF; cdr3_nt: TGTGCCAGCAGCCCCCCTACCACTGAAGCTTTCTTT
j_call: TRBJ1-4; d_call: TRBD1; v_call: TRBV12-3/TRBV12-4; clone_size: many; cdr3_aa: CASRSGTGEEKLFF; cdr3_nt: TGTGCCAGCCGCTCCGGGACAGGGGAAGAAAAACTGTTTTTT
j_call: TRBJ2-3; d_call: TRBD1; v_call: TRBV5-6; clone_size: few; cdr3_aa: CASSLATGFSTDTQYF; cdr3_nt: TGTGCCAGCAGCTTGGCGACAGGGTTTAGCACAGATACGCAGTATTTT
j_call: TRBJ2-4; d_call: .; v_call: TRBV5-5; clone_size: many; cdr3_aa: CASSFPGLGRNIQYF; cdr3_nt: TGTGCCAGCAGCTTCCCGGGACTTGGTCGGAACATTCAGTACTTC
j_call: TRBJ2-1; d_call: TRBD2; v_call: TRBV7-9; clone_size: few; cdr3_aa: CASPTGGRGNEQFF; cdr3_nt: TGTGCCAGCCCGACGGGCGGGAGAGGGAATGAGCAGTTCTTC
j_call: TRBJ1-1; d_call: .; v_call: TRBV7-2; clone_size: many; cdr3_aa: CASSTPTIMNTEAFF; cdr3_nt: TGTGCCAGCAGCACGCCGACGATTATGAACACTGAAGCTTTCTTT
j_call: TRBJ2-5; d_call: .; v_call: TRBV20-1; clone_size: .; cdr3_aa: CSALTRETQYF; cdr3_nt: TGCAGTGCCCTGACGAGGGAGACCCAGTACTTC